The 23 T cell receptor beta chains below were found in one sample sequenced in a study of T cells after yellow fever vaccination. One entry per CDR3 protein results from TCRdb running MiXCR on the 5' RACE reads. This table has 90,000 to 130,000 distinct CDR3 sequences, 8.4% appearing once. Material: CD8+ T cells sorted from PBMCs, obtained 45 days after the yellow fever booster vaccination. The origin of the receptors is a man aged 30-40 years who received the YFV17D yellow fever vaccine.

This clonotype was counted at least ten times. The genes are TRBV28 and TRBJ2-5, with D tentatively TRBD2 (5 bases). The germline V gene has CDR1 MDHEN and CDR2 SYDVKM. The CDR3 contains 13 residues. Trimming left V 8 bases short and J 0 bases short, with 10 bases between. This CDR3 is CASHTEDQETQYF. The CDR3 DNA reads TGTGCCAGCCACACGGAGGACCAAGAGACCCAGTACTTC. The full variable domain, completed using reference TRBV28 and TRBJ2-5, is DVKVTQSSRYLVKRTGEKVFLECVQDMDHENMFWYRQDPGLGLRLIYFSYDVKMKEKGDIPEGYSVSREKKERFSLILESASTNQTSMYLCASHTEDQETQYFGPGTRLLVL.

In its sample, this clonotype was seen many times. The V call is TRBV27, the J call TRBJ2-7; TRBD2 aligns across 8 bases. The V gene's germline CDR1 is MNHEY and CDR2 SMNVEV (reference sequence). This CDR3 region has 14 residues. V gave up 2 bases and J gave up 3 bases; unmatched junction bases: 3. CDR3 DNA: TGTGCCAGCAGTTTAGGACTAGCCAACTACGAGCAGTACTTC. Encoded protein: CASSLGLANYEQYF.

At least ten counts were recorded for this clonotype. The V call is TRBV14, the J call TRBJ2-4; TRBD2 aligns across 8 bases. Trimming cost V 6 bases and J 6 bases; bases outside gene matches: 4. Per germline, CDR1 SGHDN and CDR2 FVKESK. The CDR3 consists of 13 residues. The DNA of the CDR3 is TGTGCCAGCAGTTGGAGCGGGGGAAACATTCAGTACTTC. This encodes CASSWSGGNIQYF.

This clonotype showed up many times. This rearrangement joins TRBV4-3 to TRBJ2-7, with 7 bases identical to TRBD2. Germline CDR1 is LGHNA and CDR2 is YSLEER. V was pared by 4 bases and J by 5 bases, with 5 bases of the junction left unmatched. The CDR3 is 13 residues long. CDR3 nucleotide sequence: TGCGCCAGCAGCCGTACGGGAGGCCACGAGCAGTACTTC. Its translation is CASSRTGGHEQYF.

This clonotype was detected many times. The chain is built from TRBV4-2 and TRBJ2-7, with D possibly being TRBD2 (5 bases). The germline CDR1 and CDR2 sequences are LGHNA and YNFKEQ. Trimming cost V 1 base and J 5 bases, with 12 bases left between them. The CDR3 contains 14 residues. CDR3 sequence (DNA): TGTGCCAGCAGCCAAGGGACCCCGGGGAACGAGCAGTACTTC. This sequence encodes CASSQGTPGNEQYF.

This clonotype showed up many times. V is TRBV6-1 and J is TRBJ2-3; D unclear. In germline, CDR1 is MNHNS, CDR2 SASEGT. V lost 7 bases and J 8 bases, leaving 19 bases between the germline ends. This CDR3 comprises 14 residues. The CDR3 region is CASTPDGWRTTQYF. CDR3 DNA: TGTGCCAGCACTCCAGATGGATGGCGAACTACGCAGTATTTT.

This clonotype was recorded at least ten times. This chain uses TRBV28 with TRBJ2-5; the match to TRBD2 covers 8 bases. The CDR3 has 15 amino acids. V gave up 5 bases and J gave up 7 bases; unmatched junction bases: 12. Germline V lookup: CDR1 MDHEN, CDR2 SYDVKM. In DNA form, the CDR3 reads TGTGCCAGCAGTCCTCCCGGGGGGGCTGGGGGGACCCAGTACTTC. Encoded protein: CASSPPGGAGGTQYF.

The chain combines TRBV2 with TRBJ2-5; D may be TRBD1 (6 bases). This CDR3 region has 15 residues. Germline CDR1 SNHLY, CDR2 FYNNEI. The V and J ends lost 3 bases and 5 bases respectively, with 16 bases between them. CDR3 loop: CASSEVYRAIETQYF. The CDR3 region has the DNA TGTGCCAGCAGTGAGGTGTACAGGGCAATTGAGACCCAGTACTTC.

This chain connects TRBV3-1 to TRBJ2-5; 10 positions agree with TRBD1. Per germline, CDR1 LGHDT and CDR2 YNNKEL (reference sequence). Trimming removed 3 bases from V and 5 bases from J; junction bases left unmatched: 3. This CDR3 contains 14 residues. The chain's CDR3 is CASSQPGQGETQYF. The CDR3 DNA reads TGTGCCAGCAGCCAGCCGGGACAGGGGGAGACCCAGTACTTC.

This clonotype was recorded at least ten times. The rearrangement uses TRBV10-1 and TRBJ2-7, with TRBD2 matching 7 bases. V was clipped by 2 bases and J by 5 bases; unmatched bases: 15. CDR1 WNHNN and CDR2 SYGVQD come from the germline V gene (reference sequence). The CDR3 contains 17 residues. This chain's CDR3 is CASSEGSIGGSIDEQYF. The CDR3 nucleotides are TGCGCCAGCAGTGAGGGGTCCATTGGCGGGAGTATCGACGAGCAGTACTTC.

This clonotype was seen at least ten times. The CDR3 region has the DNA TGCGCCAGCAGCCAAGAGGGGGGGGCCCCCACCGGGGAGCTGTTTTTT. Encoded protein: CASSQEGGAPTGELFF. This sequence joins TRBV4-3 and TRBJ2-2, with D possibly matching TRBD2 (7 bases). This CDR3 spans 16 amino acids. CDR1 and CDR2 (germline): LGHNA, YSLEER. Deletions cut 0 bases from V and 4 bases from J, with 12 bases between.

The rearrangement uses TRBV20-1 and TRBJ2-5; possibly TRBD1 or TRBD2 for D (6 bases each). The CDR3 length is 15 residues. V was clipped by 6 bases and J by 5 bases, with 22 bases between them. CDR1 and CDR2 from the germline V gene are DFQATT and SNEGSKA (reference sequence). The CDR3 region is CSAPGILGGGETQYF. In DNA, the CDR3 is TGCAGTGCGCCCGGGATCCTCGGAGGGGGGGAGACCCAGTACTTC.

This clonotype was seen ten or more times. V gene TRBV12-3 or TRBV12-4 combines with J gene TRBJ2-7, with 10 bases identical to TRBD1. CDR3 size: 14 residues. V trimming: 7 bases; J trimming: 2 bases; junction bases outside the gene matches: 5. The CDR3 coding sequence is TGTGCCAGCACCCCAGGGACAGGGGCCTACGAGCAGTACTTC. Its translation is CASTPGTGAYEQYF.

There are many counts of this clonotype. The CDR3 DNA is TGTGCCAGCAGTTTCCGCGGGACTAGCGGGAAGGAGACCCAGTACTTC. This translates into CASSFRGTSGKETQYF. The gene calls are TRBV28 and TRBJ2-5; 13 positions match TRBD2. The germline gives CDR1 MDHEN, CDR2 SYDVKM. J was trimmed by 5 bases and V by 3 bases; bases with no gene match: 6. This CDR3 spans 16 amino acids.

This clonotype came up many times. The chain carries TRBV9 and TRBJ2-5; 7 bases align to TRBD2. This CDR3 region has 15 residues. Trimming cost V 4 bases and J 1 base; bases outside gene matches: 7. Germline V lookup: CDR1 SGDLS, CDR2 YYNGEE. This CDR3 reads CASSPGGGSQETQYF. The CDR3 DNA is TGTGCCAGCAGCCCGGGCGGGGGTAGCCAAGAGACCCAGTACTTC.

This clonotype has at least ten counts. V and J are TRBV10-2 and TRBJ2-5; possible D gene TRBD1, 6 bases. Looked up from germline, CDR1 is WSHSY and CDR2 is SAAADI. The CDR3 covers 14 residues. Trimming cost V 6 bases and J 5 bases, with 16 bases left between them. The CDR3 coding sequence is TGCGCCAGCAGGCCCCGACAGGAATGGGAGACCCAGTACTTC. Its translation: CASRPRQEWETQYF.

This clonotype was detected ten times or more. The chain carries TRBV12-3 or TRBV12-4 and TRBJ2-2; D is ambiguous. Trimming removed 3 bases from V and 6 bases from J, with 5 bases in between. This CDR3 has 12 amino acids. CDR3 nucleotide sequence: TGTGCCAGCAGTTTTTGGTCCGGGGAGCTGTTTTTT. It specifies CASSFWSGELFF.

This sequence joins TRBV5-4 and TRBJ2-3; unclear D gene. The CDR3 has 13 residues. Trimming pared 0 bases from V and 8 bases from J, leaving 10 bases between. Germline loops: CDR1 SGHNT, CDR2 YYREEE (reference sequence). The CDR3 DNA follows: TGTGCCAGCAGCTTGGGGTTCGATGCTACGCAGTATTTT. It encodes CASSLGFDATQYF.

This clonotype has a count of ten or more. The rearrangement uses TRBV5-6 and TRBJ2-6; no definite D call. Trimming pared 3 bases from V and 2 bases from J, leaving 6 bases between. Germline V CDR1 and CDR2: SGHDT, YYEEEE. The CDR3 spans 14 residues. CDR3 in DNA: TGTGCCAGCAGCTCCCCCGCTGGGGCCAACGTCCTGACTTTC. Its protein is CASSSPAGANVLTF.

This clonotype came up many times. The rearrangement joins TRBV29-1 to TRBJ2-2; D remains unclear. This CDR3 spans 12 amino acids. Germline V gene sequence: CDR1 SQVTM, CDR2 ANQGSEA. In DNA, the CDR3 is TGCGGCGGTTGGGGTCTCAGCGGGGAGCTGTTTTTT. Translating it yields CGGWGLSGELFF.

This clonotype occurred a few times. The rearrangement links TRBV3-1 to TRBJ2-7; 15 positions agree with TRBD2. J gave up 4 bases and V 0 bases, and 13 bases lay outside the gene matches. CDR3 size: 20 residues. In germline, CDR1 is LGHDT, CDR2 YNNKEL (reference sequence). For the CDR3, the DNA is TGTGCCAGCAGCCAAGATCTGGAAAGGACTAGCGGGAGGGCTGTATACGAGCAGTACTTC. Protein: CASSQDLERTSGRAVYEQYF.

The V call is TRBV11-2, the J call TRBJ2-7; D call uncertain. The CDR3 has 13 residues. Germline V lookup: CDR1 SGHAT, CDR2 FQNNGV. V lost 5 bases, J lost 6 bases, and 14 bases lay in between. CDR3 residues: CASSGGRWVEQYF. As DNA, the CDR3 is TGTGCCAGCAGCGGTGGCCGGTGGGTCGAGCAGTACTTC.

This clonotype was seen more than once but under ten times. The chain employs TRBV6-6 and TRBJ2-1; possible D gene TRBD1, 6 bases. This CDR3 is built from 13 residues. V was cut by 5 bases and J by 6 bases, with 11 bases left in between. CDR1 MNHNY and CDR2 SVGAGI come from the germline V gene (reference sequence). In nucleotides, the CDR3 is TGTGCCAGCAGTGTACTACAGGGCAATGAGCAGTTCTTC. It translates to CASSVLQGNEQFF.